One and the same sample provided the 5 T cell receptor beta chains below, sequenced in a study of beta chain features in type 1 diabetes. Sequenced material consisted of expressed TCRB transcripts (all of the isolated RNA was reverse transcribed). The method was immunoSEQ multiplex PCR; TCRdb's version includes in-frame clones alone and lacks a portion of them. Of around 430,000 clones listed, approximately 30% were seen once; the top ten hold about 0.06%. Sequencing input: naive CD4+ T cells from blood. These receptors were collected from a man aged 18 to 30 in good health.

The CDR3 region has the DNA TGTGCCAGCAGTGAATATAAGGGAGTGGTACAAGAGACCCAGTACTTC. This translates into CASSEYKGVVQETQYF. The chain has TRBV25-1 and TRBJ2-5; maybe TRBD2 (5 bases). Germline CDR1 and CDR2: MGHDK and SYGVNS. Trimming removed 0 bases from V and 2 bases from J, with 13 bases in between. This CDR3 comprises 16 residues.

This chain joins TRBV29-1 and TRBJ2-1; 14 bases map to TRBD2. The CDR3 totals 15 residues. V lost 7 bases to trimming and J lost 9 bases; unmatched junction nucleotides: 11. The germline gives CDR1 SQVTM, CDR2 ANQGSEA. CDR3 region: CSATGTSGRFGEQFF. CDR3 sequence (DNA): TGCAGCGCGACTGGGACTAGCGGGAGATTTGGTGAGCAGTTCTTC.

This sequence joins TRBV7-9 and TRBJ1-4; unclear D gene. The CDR3 has 14 residues. CDR1 and CDR2 from the germline V gene are SEHNR and FQNEAQ (reference sequence). Deletions cut 4 bases from V and 1 base from J, with 7 bases between. The CDR3 sequence is CASSSYGTNEKLFF. In nucleotides, the CDR3 is TGTGCCAGCAGCTCTTATGGAACTAATGAAAAACTGTTTTTT.

The rearrangement joins TRBV14 to TRBJ2-1; D ambiguous. This CDR3 is 13 amino acids long. V lost 4 bases and J lost 3, with 7 bases in between. Germline V CDR1 and CDR2: SGHDN, FVKESK. Here the CDR3 DNA reads TGTGCCAGCAGCCGATCGTACTACAATGAGCAGTTCTTC. Amino acids: CASSRSYYNEQFF.

J is TRBJ2-1 and V is TRBV21-1; the table names TRBD2, a call not compared with the DNA. TRBV21-1 is termed a pseudogene. The CDR3 consists of 11 residues. The CDR3 sequence: CASTRGNEQFF. As DNA, the CDR3 is TGTGCCAGCACGCGGGGCAATGAGCAGTTCTTC.